The TCR beta chain described here comes from a study of response to subunit inactivated influenza vaccine. This clonotype has just a few counts. A single record per CDR3 protein comes from TCRdb applying MiXCR to the RT-PCR reads. Of 450,000 to 600,000 distinct CDR3 sequences in the sample, less than 10% are singletons; the top ten hold roughly 13%. Germline-derived CDR1 and CDR2 are SGHRS and YFSETQ. The junction had 3 bases not matched to a gene; V was cut back by 4 bases and J by 0 bases. CDR3 length: 15 residues. The TCR was taken from a man aged 50-75 years who received an inactivated influenza vaccine. The rearrangement uses TRBV5-1 and TRBJ2-1, with 8 bases that match TRBD1. The sequencing used PBMCs from blood, collected around 25 months after vaccination. The CDR3 region is CASSNTGGSYNEQFF. CDR3 coding DNA: TGCGCCAGCAGCAATACAGGGGGCTCCTACAATGAGCAGTTCTTC.